Below, 18 T cell receptor beta chains from the same sample are listed, as sequenced in a study of T-cell memory formation after mild COVID-19. Each CDR3 protein gets one entry after TCRdb re-called the 5' RACE reads with MiXCR. The sample carries hundreds of thousands of distinct CDR3 sequences, approximately 24% recorded once. What was sequenced was PBMCs or a T cell subset sorted from them (not recorded which). These receptors were obtained from an adult woman who had mild COVID-19 (a few samples of this study predate the infection). Cell type and time point are not known.

The genes are TRBV6-5 and TRBJ2-1; perhaps TRBD1 as D (7 bases). Trimming shortened V by 1 base and J by 8 bases, and 12 bases separated the two germline ends. Germline V CDR1 and CDR2: MNHEY, SVGAGI. The CDR3 is made up of 14 amino acids. The CDR3 loop is CASSYFDREDEQFF. As DNA, the CDR3 is TGTGCCAGCAGTTACTTCGACAGGGAGGATGAGCAGTTCTTC.

The chain is built from TRBV9 and TRBJ2-7; 9 bases line up with TRBD2. Unmatched junction bases numbered 10, after V lost 0 bases and J lost 0 bases. The germline CDR1 and CDR2 sequences are SGDLS and YYNGEE. The CDR3 is made up of 18 amino acids. The DNA of the CDR3 is TGTGCCAGCAGCGTAGCTCCTCTAACTAGCGGGCTCTCCTACGAGCAGTACTTC. Its protein is CASSVAPLTSGLSYEQYF. Full variable domain (remainder filled in from reference TRBV9 and TRBJ2-7): DSGVTQTPKHLITATGQRVTLRCSPRSGDLSVYWYQQSLDQGLQFLIQYYNGEERAKGNILERFSAQQFPDLHSELNLSSLELGDSALYFCASSVAPLTSGLSYEQYFGPGTRLTVT.

The chain couples TRBV29-1 to TRBJ2-1; 7 bases align to TRBD2. The CDR3 extends over 15 amino acids. Germline V gene data show CDR1 as SQVTM and CDR2 as ANQGSEA. Germline trimming cut 7 bases from V and 1 base from J; bases unmatched to any gene: 10. The CDR3 DNA is TGCAGCGCACCTCCGGGGGGAGGATCCTACAATGAGCAGTTCTTC. It translates to CSAPPGGGSYNEQFF.

V and J are TRBV12-3 or TRBV12-4 and TRBJ1-2, with a tentative D call TRBD1 (5 bases). V lost 1 base, J lost 0 bases, and 9 bases lay in between. The CDR3 runs 15 residues. CDR3 DNA sequence: TGTGCCAGCAGTTTAGGGGGGTTGCCTAACTATGGCTACACCTTC. Its translation is CASSLGGLPNYGYTF.

The chain combines TRBV7-3 with TRBJ2-1; tentatively, D is TRBD1 (5 bases). Trimming took off 8 bases at V and 3 bases at J, with 8 bases between the two ends. The CDR3 contains 12 residues. The V gene's germline CDR1 is SGHTA and CDR2 FQGTGA. CDR3 in amino acids: CASGAGYNEQFF. CDR3 coding DNA: TGTGCCAGCGGGGCAGGCTACAATGAGCAGTTCTTC.

This clonotype was counted only a few times. The chain employs TRBV5-1 and TRBJ2-1; 14 positions agree with TRBD2. J was trimmed by 6 bases and V by 0 bases; bases with no gene match: 5. Germline CDR1 reads SGHRS; CDR2 reads YFSETQ. This CDR3 comprises 17 residues. CDR3: CASSLAPGLAGVNEQFF. The DNA for the CDR3 is TGCGCCAGCAGCTTGGCCCCGGGACTAGCGGGGGTCAATGAGCAGTTCTTC.

The V gene is TRBV4-1, the J gene TRBJ2-3; 10 positions agree with TRBD1. CDR1 is MGHRA, CDR2 YSYEKL, per germline. V lost 4 bases to trimming and J lost 0 bases; unmatched junction nucleotides: 7. The CDR3 runs to 17 residues. The chain's CDR3 is CASSLGQGIPSTDTQYF. CDR3 in DNA: TGCGCCAGCAGCCTGGGACAGGGGATCCCAAGCACAGATACGCAGTATTTT.

The chain is built from TRBV6-6 and TRBJ1-5; D may be TRBD1 (6 bases). The germline gives CDR1 MNHNY, CDR2 SVGAGI (reference sequence). The CDR3 is 13 amino acids. The V end was cut by 4 bases, the J end by 4 bases, with 8 bases between. CDR3 DNA: TGTGCCAGCAGTTGGACAGAGAATCAGCCCCAGCATTTT. Its translation: CASSWTENQPQHF.

This clonotype was observed a few times. This rearrangement joins TRBV29-1 to TRBJ2-5, with D unclear. The CDR3 consists of 11 residues. In germline, CDR1 is SQVTM, CDR2 ANQGSEA. Trimming shortened V by 4 bases and J by 5 bases, and 8 bases separated the two germline ends. The CDR3 DNA reads TGCAGCGTTGCCCTATCGGAGACCCAGTACTTC. It yields the protein CSVALSETQYF.

The V call is TRBV4-3, the J call TRBJ2-3, with 9 bases matching TRBD2. The CDR3 has 18 amino acids. Germline trimming cut 3 bases from V and 4 bases from J; bases unmatched to any gene: 14. Germline assignment: CDR1 LGHNA and CDR2 YSLEER. The CDR3 loop reads CASSQATASGIRADTQYF. CDR3 bases: TGCGCCAGCAGCCAGGCGACCGCTAGCGGGATAAGGGCAGATACGCAGTATTTT.

This clonotype has more than one count but fewer than ten. The rearrangement joins TRBV4-2 to TRBJ2-2; D remains ambiguous. Germline V gene lookup returns CDR1 LGHNA and CDR2 YNFKEQ. Trimming pared 5 bases from V and 3 bases from J, leaving 13 bases between. The length of the CDR3 is 15 residues. The CDR3 nucleotides are TGTGCCAGCAGCGCGTCAGAGTGGGACACCGGGGAGCTGTTTTTT. Its protein is CASSASEWDTGELFF.

This clonotype was counted ten times or more. The V and J genes are TRBV7-2 and TRBJ2-3; 9 bases are a match to TRBD1. This CDR3 region has 18 residues. The germline CDR1 and CDR2 sequences are SGHTA and FQGNSA. With V trimmed by 5 bases and J by 6 bases, 18 bases remained unmatched. CDR3 nucleotides: TGTGCCAGCAGCCCTAACCGGTTAGGACAGGGGCAGTCTGATACGCAGTATTTT. Encoded protein: CASSPNRLGQGQSDTQYF.

The chain recombines TRBV18 with TRBJ2-1, with D tentatively TRBD1 (5 bases). The V end lost 5 bases, the J end lost 6 bases, and 14 bases lay between the germline ends. CDR1 and CDR2 (germline): KGHSH, LQKENI. This CDR3 region has 14 residues. As DNA, the CDR3 is TGTGCCAGCTCAAGGAGCCAGGGCGGCAATGAGCAGTTCTTC. This translates into CASSRSQGGNEQFF.

The J gene is TRBJ2-4, the V gene TRBV27; D perhaps matches TRBD1 (6 bases). The CDR3 has 17 residues. The V gene lost 3 bases and the J gene lost 0 bases, with 15 bases spanning the gap. Germline V CDR1 and CDR2: MNHEY, SMNVEV (reference sequence). CDR3 loop: CASSFLLGGQAKNIQYF. The CDR3 DNA is TGTGCCAGCAGTTTCCTCCTAGGGGGTCAAGCCAAAAACATTCAGTACTTC.

J is TRBJ2-2 and V is TRBV7-2; perhaps TRBD2 as D (6 bases). The germline CDR1 and CDR2 sequences are SGHTA and FQGNSA. CDR3 size: 14 residues. Trimming pared 6 bases from V and 10 bases from J, leaving 18 bases between. The CDR3 here is CASREIAVLEELFF. The CDR3 DNA follows: TGTGCCAGCAGGGAAATAGCGGTTTTGGAGGAGCTGTTTTTT.

The chain employs TRBV5-1 and TRBJ2-7; D gene ambiguous. CDR1 and CDR2 (germline): SGHRS, YFSETQ. Trimming removed 7 bases from V and 1 base from J, with 9 bases in between. The CDR3 sequence is 12 residues long. The CDR3 DNA is TGCGCCAGCTGGGCGGATTCCTACGAGCAGTACTTC. Its translation: CASWADSYEQYF. Based on the CDR3 plus reference TRBV5-1 and TRBJ2-7, the full variable domain is KAGVTQTPRYLIKTRGQQVTLSCSPISGHRSVSWYQQTPGQGLQFLFEYFSETQRNKGNFPGRFSGRQFSNSRSEMNVSTLELGDSALYLCASWADSYEQYFGPGTRLTVT.

This CDR3 is CASSSQRHGSYEQYF. The CDR3 coding sequence is TGTGCCAGCAGTTCTCAGAGACACGGGTCCTACGAGCAGTACTTC. The chain carries TRBV28 and TRBJ2-7; no definite D call. V lost 4 bases to trimming and J lost 1 base, with 14 bases between them. The CDR3 covers 15 residues. Germline loops: CDR1 MDHEN, CDR2 SYDVKM.

This clonotype showed up just a few times. The genes are TRBV21-1 and TRBJ1-5. TRBV21-1 is a pseudogene segment. The CDR3 spans 16 residues. CDR3 sequence reads: CASIESDTQRNQPQHF. The CDR3 bases are TGTGCCAGCATCGAGTCCGACACCCAGCGCAATCAGCCCCAGCATTTT.